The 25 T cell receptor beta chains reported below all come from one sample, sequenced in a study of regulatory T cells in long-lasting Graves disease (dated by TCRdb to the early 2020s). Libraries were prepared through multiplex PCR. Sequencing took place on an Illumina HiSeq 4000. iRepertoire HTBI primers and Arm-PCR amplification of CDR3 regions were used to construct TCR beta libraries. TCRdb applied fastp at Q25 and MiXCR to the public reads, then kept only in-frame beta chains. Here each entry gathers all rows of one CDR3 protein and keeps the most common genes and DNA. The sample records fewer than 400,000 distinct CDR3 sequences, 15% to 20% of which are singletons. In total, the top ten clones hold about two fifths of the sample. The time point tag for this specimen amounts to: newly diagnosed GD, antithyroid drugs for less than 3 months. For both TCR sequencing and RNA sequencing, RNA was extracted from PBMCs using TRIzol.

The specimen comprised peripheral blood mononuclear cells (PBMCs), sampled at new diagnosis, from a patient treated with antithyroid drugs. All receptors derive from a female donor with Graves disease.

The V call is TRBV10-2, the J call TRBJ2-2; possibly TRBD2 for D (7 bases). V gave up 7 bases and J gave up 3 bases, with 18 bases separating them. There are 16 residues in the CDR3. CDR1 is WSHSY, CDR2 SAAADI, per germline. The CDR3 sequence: CASTEPRGADTGELFF. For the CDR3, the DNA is TGCGCCAGCACCGAGCCCCGGGGGGCGGACACCGGGGAGCTGTTTTTT.

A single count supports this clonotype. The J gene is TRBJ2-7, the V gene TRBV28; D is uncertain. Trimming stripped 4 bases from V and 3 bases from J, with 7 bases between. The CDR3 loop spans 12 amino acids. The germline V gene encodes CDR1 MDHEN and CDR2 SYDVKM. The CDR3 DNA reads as TGTGCCAGCAGTTATGAGAGCTACGAGCAGTACTTC. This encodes CASSYESYEQYF.

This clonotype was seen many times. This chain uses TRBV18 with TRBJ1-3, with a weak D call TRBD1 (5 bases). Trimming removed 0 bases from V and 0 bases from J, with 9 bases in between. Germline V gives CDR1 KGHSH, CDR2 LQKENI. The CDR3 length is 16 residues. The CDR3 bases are TGTGCCAGCTCACCACCGCGACAGAGCTCTGGAAACACCATATATTTT. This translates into CASSPPRQSSGNTIYF.

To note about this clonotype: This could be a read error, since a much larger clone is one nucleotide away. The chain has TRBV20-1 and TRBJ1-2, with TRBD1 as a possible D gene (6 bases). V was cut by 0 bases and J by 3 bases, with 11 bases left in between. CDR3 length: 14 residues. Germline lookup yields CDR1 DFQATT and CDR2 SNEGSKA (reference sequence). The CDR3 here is CSAREKGGDYGYTF. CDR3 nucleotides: TGCAGTGCTAGAGAAAAGGGGGGTGACTATGGCTACACCTTC.

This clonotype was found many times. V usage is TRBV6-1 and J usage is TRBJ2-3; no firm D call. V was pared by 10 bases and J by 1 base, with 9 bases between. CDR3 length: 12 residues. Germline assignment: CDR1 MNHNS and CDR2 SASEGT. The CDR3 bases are TGTGCCAAGAACAGCCGCACAGATACGCAGTATTTT. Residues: CAKNSRTDTQYF.

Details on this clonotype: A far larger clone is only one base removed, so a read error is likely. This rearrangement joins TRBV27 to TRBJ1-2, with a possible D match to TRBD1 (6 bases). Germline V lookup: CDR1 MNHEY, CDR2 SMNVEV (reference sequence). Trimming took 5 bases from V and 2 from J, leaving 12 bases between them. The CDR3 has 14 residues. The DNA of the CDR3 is TGTGCCAGCAGTGAAATCGGACAGAACTATGGCTACACCTTC. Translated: CASSEIGQNYGYTF.

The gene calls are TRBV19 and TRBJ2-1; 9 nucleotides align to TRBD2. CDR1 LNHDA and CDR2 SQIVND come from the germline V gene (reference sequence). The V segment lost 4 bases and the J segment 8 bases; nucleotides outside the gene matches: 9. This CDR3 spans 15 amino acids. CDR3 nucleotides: TGTGCCAGTAGTACTCCTAGCGGGACAAGGGATGAGCAGTTCTTC. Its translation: CASSTPSGTRDEQFF. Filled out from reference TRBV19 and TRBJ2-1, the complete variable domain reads DGGITQSPKYLFRKEGQNVTLSCEQNLNHDAMYWYRQDPGQGLRLIYYSQIVNDFQKGDIAEGYSVSREKKESFPLTVTSAQKNPTAFYLCASSTPSGTRDEQFFGPGTRLTVL.

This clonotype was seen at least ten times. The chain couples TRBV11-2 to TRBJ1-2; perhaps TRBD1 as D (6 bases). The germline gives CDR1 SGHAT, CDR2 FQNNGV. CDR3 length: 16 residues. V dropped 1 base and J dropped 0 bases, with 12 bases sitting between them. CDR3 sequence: CASSLGGAGANYGYTF. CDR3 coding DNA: TGTGCCAGCAGCTTAGGCGGCGCAGGGGCTAACTATGGCTACACCTTC.

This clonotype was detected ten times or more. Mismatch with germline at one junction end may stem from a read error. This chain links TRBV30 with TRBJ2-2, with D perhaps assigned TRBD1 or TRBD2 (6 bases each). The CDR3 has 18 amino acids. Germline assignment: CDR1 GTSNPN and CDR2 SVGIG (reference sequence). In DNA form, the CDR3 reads TGTGCCTGGACGGGGCAGGGGAGGCGTCTGTTTAACAGCGGGGAGCTGTTTTTT. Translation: CAWTGQGRRLFNSGELFF. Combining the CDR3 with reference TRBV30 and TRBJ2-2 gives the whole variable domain SQTIHQWPATLVQPVGSPLSLECTVEGTSNPNLYWYRQAAGRGLQLLFYSVGIGQISSEVPQNLSASRPQDRQFILSSKKLLLSDSGFYLCAWTGQGRRLFNSGELFFGEGSRLTVL.

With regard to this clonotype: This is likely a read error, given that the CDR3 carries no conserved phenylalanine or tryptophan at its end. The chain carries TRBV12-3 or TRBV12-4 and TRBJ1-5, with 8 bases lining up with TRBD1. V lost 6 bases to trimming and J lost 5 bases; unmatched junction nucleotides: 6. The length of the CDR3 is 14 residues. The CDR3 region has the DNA TGTGCCAGCAGATCAGGGGGCGTGGATCAGCCCCAGCATTCT. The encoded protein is CASRSGGVDQPQHS.

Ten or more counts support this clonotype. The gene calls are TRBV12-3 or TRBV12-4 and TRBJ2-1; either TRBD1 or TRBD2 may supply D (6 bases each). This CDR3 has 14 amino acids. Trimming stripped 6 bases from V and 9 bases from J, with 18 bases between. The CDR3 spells CASRNGGPHTEQFF. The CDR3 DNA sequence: TGTGCCAGCAGAAACGGGGGCCCCCACACTGAGCAGTTCTTC.

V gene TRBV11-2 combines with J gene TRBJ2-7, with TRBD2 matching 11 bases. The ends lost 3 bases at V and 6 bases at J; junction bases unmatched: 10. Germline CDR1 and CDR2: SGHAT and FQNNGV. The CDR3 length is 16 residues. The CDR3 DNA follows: TGTGCCAGCAGCTTCCTCACTAGCGGGAGTCTAGTCGAGCAGTACTTC. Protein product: CASSFLTSGSLVEQYF.

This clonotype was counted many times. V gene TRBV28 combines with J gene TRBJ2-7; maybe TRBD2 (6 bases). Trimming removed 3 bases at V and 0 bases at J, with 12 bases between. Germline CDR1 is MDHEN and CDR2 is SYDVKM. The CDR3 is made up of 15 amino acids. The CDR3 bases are TGTGCCAGCAGTTTCCTAGCGCTGAGCTCCTACGAGCAGTACTTC. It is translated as CASSFLALSSYEQYF.

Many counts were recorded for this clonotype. The CDR3 DNA follows: TGCAGTGCTAGAGATCCCGACAGATCTCGTTACAATGAGCAGTTCTTC. Translating gives CSARDPDRSRYNEQFF. The chain links TRBV20-1 to TRBJ2-1, with a weak D call TRBD1 (5 bases). The CDR3 extends over 16 amino acids. Germline V gives CDR1 DFQATT, CDR2 SNEGSKA (reference sequence). V lost 0 bases to trimming and J lost 4 bases, with 16 bases between them.

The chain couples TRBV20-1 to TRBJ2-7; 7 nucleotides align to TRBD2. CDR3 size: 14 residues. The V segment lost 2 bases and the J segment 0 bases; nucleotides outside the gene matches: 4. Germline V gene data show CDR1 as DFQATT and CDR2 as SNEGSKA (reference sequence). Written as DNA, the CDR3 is TGCAGTGCTAGACCTCTAGCGGCCTCCTACGAGCAGTACTTC. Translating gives CSARPLAASYEQYF.

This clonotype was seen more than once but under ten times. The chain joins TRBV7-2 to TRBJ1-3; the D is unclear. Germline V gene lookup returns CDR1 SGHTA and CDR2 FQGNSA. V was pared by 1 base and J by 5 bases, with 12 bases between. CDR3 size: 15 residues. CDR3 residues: CASSLGTDPRNTIYF. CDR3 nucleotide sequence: TGTGCCAGCAGCTTAGGTACGGATCCCCGAAACACCATATATTTT.

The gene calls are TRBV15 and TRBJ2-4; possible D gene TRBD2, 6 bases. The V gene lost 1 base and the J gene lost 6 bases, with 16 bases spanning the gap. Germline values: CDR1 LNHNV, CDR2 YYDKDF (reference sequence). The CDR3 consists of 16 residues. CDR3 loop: CATSRVREPPGNIQYF. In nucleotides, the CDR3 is TGTGCCACCAGCAGAGTCCGGGAGCCACCGGGAAACATTCAGTACTTC.

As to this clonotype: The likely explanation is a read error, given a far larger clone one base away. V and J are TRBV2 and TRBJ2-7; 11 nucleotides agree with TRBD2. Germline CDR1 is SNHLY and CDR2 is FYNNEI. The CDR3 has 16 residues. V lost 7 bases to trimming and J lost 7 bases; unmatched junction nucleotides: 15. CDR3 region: CASTKTSGSNPDEQYF. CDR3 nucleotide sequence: TGTGCCAGCACTAAAACTAGCGGGAGTAATCCCGATGAGCAGTACTTC. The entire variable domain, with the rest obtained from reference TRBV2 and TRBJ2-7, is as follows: EPEVTQTPSHQVTQMGQEVILRCVPISNHLYFYWYRQILGQKVEFLVSFYNNEISEKSEIFDDQFSVERPDGSNFTLKIRSTKLEDSAMYFCASTKTSGSNPDEQYFGPGTRLTVT.

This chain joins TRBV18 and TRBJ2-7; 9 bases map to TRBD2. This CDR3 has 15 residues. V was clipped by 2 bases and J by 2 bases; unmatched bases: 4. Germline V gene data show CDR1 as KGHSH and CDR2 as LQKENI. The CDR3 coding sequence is TGTGCCAGCTCACCATCTAGCGGGATAGCCTACGAGCAGTACTTC. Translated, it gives CASSPSSGIAYEQYF.

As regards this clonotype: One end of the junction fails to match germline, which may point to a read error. This chain's CDR3 is CASSLIQGTGELFF. CDR3 in DNA: TGTGCCAGCAGTTTAATCCAGGGTACCGGGGAGCTGTTTTTT. J is TRBJ2-2 and V is TRBV7-3, with D possibly being TRBD1 (5 bases). Germline V CDR1 and CDR2: SGHTA, FQGTGA. This CDR3 comprises 14 residues. The full variable domain, its missing parts supplied by reference TRBV7-3 and TRBJ2-2, is GAGVSQTPSNKVTEKGKYVELRCDPISGHTALYWYRQSLGQGPEFLIYFQGTGAADDSGLPNDRFFAVRPEGSVSTLKIQRTERGDSAVYLCASSLIQGTGELFFGEGSRLTVL.

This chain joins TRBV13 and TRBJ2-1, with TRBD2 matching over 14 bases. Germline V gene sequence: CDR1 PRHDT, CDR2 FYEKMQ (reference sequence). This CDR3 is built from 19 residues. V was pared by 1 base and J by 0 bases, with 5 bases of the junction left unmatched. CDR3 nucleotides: TGTGCCAGCAGCTTAGTGGGACTAGCGGGAGTGAACTCCTACAATGAGCAGTTCTTC. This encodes CASSLVGLAGVNSYNEQFF.

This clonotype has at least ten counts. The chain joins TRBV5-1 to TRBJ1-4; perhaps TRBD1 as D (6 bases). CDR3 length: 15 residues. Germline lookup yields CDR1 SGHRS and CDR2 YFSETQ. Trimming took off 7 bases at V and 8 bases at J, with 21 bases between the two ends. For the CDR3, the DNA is TGCGCCAGCTGTGCCGAGGCAGGGGCGTTCGAAAAACTGTTTTTT. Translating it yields CASCAEAGAFEKLFF.

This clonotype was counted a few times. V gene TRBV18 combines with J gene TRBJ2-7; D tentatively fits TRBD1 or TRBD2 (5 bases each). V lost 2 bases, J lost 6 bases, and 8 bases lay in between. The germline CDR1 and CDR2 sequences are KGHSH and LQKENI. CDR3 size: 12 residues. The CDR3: CASSPEGTEQYF. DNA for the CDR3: TGTGCCAGCTCACCAGAAGGGACCGAGCAGTACTTC.

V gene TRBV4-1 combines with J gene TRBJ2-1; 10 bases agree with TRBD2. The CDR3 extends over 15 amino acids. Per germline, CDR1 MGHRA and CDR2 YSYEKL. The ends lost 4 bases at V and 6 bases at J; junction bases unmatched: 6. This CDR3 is CASSLLAGASNEQFF. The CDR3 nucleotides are TGCGCCAGCAGCCTGCTAGCGGGAGCCAGCAATGAGCAGTTCTTC.

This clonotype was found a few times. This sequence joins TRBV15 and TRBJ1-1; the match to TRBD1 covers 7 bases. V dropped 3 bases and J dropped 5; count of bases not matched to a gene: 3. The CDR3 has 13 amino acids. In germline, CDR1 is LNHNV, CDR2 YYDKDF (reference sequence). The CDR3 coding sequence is TGTGCCACCAGCAGGACAGGGTTGACTGAAGCTTTCTTT. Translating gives CATSRTGLTEAFF.